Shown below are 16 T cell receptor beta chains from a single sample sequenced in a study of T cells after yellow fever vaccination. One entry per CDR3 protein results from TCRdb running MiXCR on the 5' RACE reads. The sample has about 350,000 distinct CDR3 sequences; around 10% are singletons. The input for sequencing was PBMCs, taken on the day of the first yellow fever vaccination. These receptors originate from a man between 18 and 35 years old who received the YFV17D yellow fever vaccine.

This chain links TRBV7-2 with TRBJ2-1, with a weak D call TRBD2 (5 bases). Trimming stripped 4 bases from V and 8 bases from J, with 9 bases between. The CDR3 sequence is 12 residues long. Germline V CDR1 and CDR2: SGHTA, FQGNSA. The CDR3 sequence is CASSYTSYEQFF. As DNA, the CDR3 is TGTGCCAGCAGCTACACTAGTTATGAGCAGTTCTTC.

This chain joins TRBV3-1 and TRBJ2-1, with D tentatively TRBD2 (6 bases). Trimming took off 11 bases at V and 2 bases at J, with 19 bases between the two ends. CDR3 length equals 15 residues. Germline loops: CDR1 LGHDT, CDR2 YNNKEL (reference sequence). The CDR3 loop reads CASSQEGRAYNEQFF. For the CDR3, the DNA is TGTGCCTCCAGCCAGGAGGGGCGGGCCTACAATGAGCAGTTCTTC.

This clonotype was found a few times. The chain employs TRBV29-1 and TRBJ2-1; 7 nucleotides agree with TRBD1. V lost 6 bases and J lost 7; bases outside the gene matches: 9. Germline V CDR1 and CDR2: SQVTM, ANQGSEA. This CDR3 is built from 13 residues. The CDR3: CSVNPHRGNEQFF. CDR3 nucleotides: TGCAGCGTCAACCCCCACAGGGGAAATGAGCAGTTCTTC.

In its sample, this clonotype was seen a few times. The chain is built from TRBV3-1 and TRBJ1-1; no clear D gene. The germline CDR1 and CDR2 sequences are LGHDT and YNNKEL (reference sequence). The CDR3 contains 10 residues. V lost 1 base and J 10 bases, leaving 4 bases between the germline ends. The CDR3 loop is CASSQGGAFF. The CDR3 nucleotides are TGTGCCAGCAGCCAAGGGGGAGCTTTCTTT.

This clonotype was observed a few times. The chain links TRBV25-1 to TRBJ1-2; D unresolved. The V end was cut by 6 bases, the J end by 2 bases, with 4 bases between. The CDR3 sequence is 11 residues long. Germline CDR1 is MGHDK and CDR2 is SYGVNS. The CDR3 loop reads CASRKNYGYTF. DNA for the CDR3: TGTGCCAGCAGAAAGAACTATGGCTACACCTTC.

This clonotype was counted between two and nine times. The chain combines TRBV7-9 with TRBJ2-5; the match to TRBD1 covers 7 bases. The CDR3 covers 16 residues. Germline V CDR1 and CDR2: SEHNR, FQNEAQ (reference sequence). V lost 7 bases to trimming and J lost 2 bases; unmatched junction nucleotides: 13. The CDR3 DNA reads TGTGCCAGCAACCCCAGGACAGGCTCGGGGCAAGAGACCCAGTACTTC. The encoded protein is CASNPRTGSGQETQYF.

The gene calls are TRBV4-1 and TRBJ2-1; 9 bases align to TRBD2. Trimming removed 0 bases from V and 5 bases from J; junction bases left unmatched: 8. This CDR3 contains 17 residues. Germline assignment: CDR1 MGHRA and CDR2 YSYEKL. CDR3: CASSQERGLAGNNEQFF. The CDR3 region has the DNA TGCGCCAGCAGCCAAGAAAGAGGCCTAGCGGGGAACAATGAGCAGTTCTTC.

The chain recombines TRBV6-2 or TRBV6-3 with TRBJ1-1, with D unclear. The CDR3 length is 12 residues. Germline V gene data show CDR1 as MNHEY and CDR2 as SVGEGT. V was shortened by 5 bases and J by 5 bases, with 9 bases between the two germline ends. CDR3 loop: CASSKRATEAFF. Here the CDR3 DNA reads TGTGCCAGCAGTAAAAGGGCGACTGAAGCTTTCTTT.

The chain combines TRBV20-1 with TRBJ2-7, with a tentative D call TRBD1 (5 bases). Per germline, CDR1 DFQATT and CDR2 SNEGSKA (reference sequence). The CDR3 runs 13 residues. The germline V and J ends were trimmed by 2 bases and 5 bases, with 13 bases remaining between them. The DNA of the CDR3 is TGCAGTGCTAGACCCTCTCCAGGGCACGAGCAGTACTTC. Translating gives CSARPSPGHEQYF.

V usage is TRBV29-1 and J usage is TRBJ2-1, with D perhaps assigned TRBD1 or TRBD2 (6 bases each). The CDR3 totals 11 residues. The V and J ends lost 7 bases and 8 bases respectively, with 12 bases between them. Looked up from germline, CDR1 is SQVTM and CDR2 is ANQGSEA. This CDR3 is CSGNRDYEQFF. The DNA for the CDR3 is TGCAGCGGGAACAGGGACTATGAGCAGTTCTTC.

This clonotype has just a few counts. CDR3 sequence reads: CASSLAGARYGYTF. DNA for the CDR3: TGTGCCAGCAGCTTGGCCGGGGCGCGGTATGGCTACACCTTC. The J gene is TRBJ1-2, the V gene TRBV5-4; tentative D call: TRBD1 (5 bases). Germline values: CDR1 SGHNT, CDR2 YYREEE (reference sequence). This CDR3 is 14 amino acids long. V lost 0 bases and J 5 bases, leaving 11 bases between the germline ends.

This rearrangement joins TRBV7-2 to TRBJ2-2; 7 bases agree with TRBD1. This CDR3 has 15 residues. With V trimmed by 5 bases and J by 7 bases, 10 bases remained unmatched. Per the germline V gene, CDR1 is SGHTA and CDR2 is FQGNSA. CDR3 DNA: TGTGCCAGCAGCCCGACAGGGTTTGGTATCGGGGAGCTGTTTTTT. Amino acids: CASSPTGFGIGELFF.

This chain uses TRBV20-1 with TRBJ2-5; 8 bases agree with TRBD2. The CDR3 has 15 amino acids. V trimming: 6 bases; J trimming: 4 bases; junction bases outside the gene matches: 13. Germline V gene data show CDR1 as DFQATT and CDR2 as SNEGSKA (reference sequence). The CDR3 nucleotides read TGCAGTGCCCGGGGGGGTCCCCCGTCTGGAGAGACCCAGTACTTC. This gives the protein CSARGGPPSGETQYF.

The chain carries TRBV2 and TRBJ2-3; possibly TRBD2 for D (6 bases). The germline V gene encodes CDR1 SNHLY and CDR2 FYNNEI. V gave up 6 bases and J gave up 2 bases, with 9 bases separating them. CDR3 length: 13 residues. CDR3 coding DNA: TGTGCCAGCAGCGGGGAGGTCACAGATACGCAGTATTTT. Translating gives CASSGEVTDTQYF.

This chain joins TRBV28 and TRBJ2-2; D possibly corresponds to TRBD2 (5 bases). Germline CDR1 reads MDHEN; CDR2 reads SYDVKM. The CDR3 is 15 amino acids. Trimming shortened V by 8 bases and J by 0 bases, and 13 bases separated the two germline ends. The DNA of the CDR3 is TGTGCCAGCTCGCGGGCAAGCGCGAACACCGGGGAGCTGTTTTTT. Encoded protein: CASSRASANTGELFF.

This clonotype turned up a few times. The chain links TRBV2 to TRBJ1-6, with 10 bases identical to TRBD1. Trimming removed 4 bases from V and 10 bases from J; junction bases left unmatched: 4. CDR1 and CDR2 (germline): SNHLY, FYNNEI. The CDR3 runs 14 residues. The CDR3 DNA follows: TGTGCCAGCAGTGGACAGGGGGCAGGCTCACCCCTCCACTTT. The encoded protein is CASSGQGAGSPLHF. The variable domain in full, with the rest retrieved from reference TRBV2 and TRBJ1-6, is EPEVTQTPSHQVTQMGQEVILRCVPISNHLYFYWYRQILGQKVEFLVSFYNNEISEKSEIFDDQFSVERPDGSNFTLKIRSTKLEDSAMYFCASSGQGAGSPLHFGNGTRLTVT.